This T cell receptor beta chain was retrieved from a study of T cell changes during pregnancy in multiple sclerosis. Germline CDR1 is WNHNN and CDR2 is SYGVQD (reference sequence). Unmatched junction bases numbered 11, after V lost 0 bases and J lost 0 bases. This CDR3 spans 18 amino acids. This table comes from immunoSEQ multiplex PCR, and its TCRdb copy is limited to in-frame clones, with some not included. Here the sample spans about 70,000 clones, roughly 94% being singletons. This chain uses TRBV10-1 with TRBJ2-7; TRBD1 aligns across 7 bases. This clonotype was obtained from a female donor with multiple sclerosis, enrolled in a pregnancy study. The material sequenced was peripheral blood, taken in the third trimester of pregnancy. CDR3 sequence: CASSESRGLEESSYEQYF. The CDR3 DNA is TGCGCCAGCAGTGAGTCGAGGGGGCTGGAGGAAAGCTCCTACGAGCAGTACTTC.